This T cell receptor (beta chain) is from a study of response to subunit inactivated influenza vaccine. Whole-study findings and limits: The authors suggested that every seasonal influenza vaccination recruits few new T cells.

This clonotype has more than one count but fewer than ten. Its matching antigen is unknown. V lost 7 bases and J lost 1; bases outside the gene matches: 11. Germline loops: CDR1 MDHEN, CDR2 SYDVKM. The CDR3 extends over 16 amino acids. TCRdb reprocessed the RT-PCR reads with MiXCR, giving one entry per CDR3 protein. The sample includes fewer than 600,000 distinct CDR3 sequences, approximately 7.2% of them seen just once. This chain links TRBV28 with TRBJ2-7, with TRBD1 matching 9 bases. The sequencing used PBMCs from blood, collected roughly 24 months after vaccination. This sequence originates from a man aged 50 to 75 who received an inactivated influenza vaccine. The CDR3 DNA reads as TGTGCCAGCACCTCCACCCCCGGGACAGGGTCCTACGAGCAGTACTTC. This encodes CASTSTPGTGSYEQYF.